This T cell receptor beta chain was captured in a study of blood T cell repertoires in COVID-19. In the source study's methods: The authors estimated nucleated cell counts from reference gene primer amplification. The method was immunoSEQ multiplex PCR; TCRdb's version includes in-frame clones alone and lacks a portion of them. The DNA was the basis for D and trimming; V, J and clone size are from that table. This sample has tens of thousands of clones, with about 83% found just once. The Seattle patients joined while their infection was active and were tracked longitudinally afterward. CDR3 length: 13 residues. Germline lookup yields CDR1 SGDLS and CDR2 YYNGEE. The V end was cut by 4 bases, the J end by 5 bases, with 9 bases between.

Sequencing was done on a sample of peripheral blood. The chain has TRBV9 and TRBJ2-2; D remains ambiguous. This receptor was identified in a man aged 25-45 years with COVID-19, enrolled during active disease. The chain's CDR3 is CASSPSVTGELFF. CDR3 DNA sequence: TGTGCCAGCAGCCCGTCCGTGACCGGGGAGCTGTTTTTT.